The clone carrying this T cell receptor beta chain was counted once. The data are from a study of cytomegalovirus exposure and HLA in healthy donors. The PCR had 60 Vbeta and 13 Jbeta primers. Clones were sequenced by immunoSEQ multiplex PCR, and TCRdb holds only the in-frame ones, with some missing. This table holds over 100,000 clones, around 78% found once. From germline, CDR1 is SGHTA and CDR2 FQGNSA. V shed 0 bases, J shed 0 bases, and the junction held 4 bases outside the gene matches. This CDR3 comprises 17 residues. The origin of this receptor is a man aged 35 to 55 in good health and CMV-seronegative. The sequencing input was PBMCs. This chain joins TRBV7-2 and TRBJ2-4; 8 bases align to TRBD1. For the CDR3, the DNA is TGTGCCAGCAGCTTAGCTGGACAGGGAGTAGCCAAAAACATTCAGTACTTC. It codes for CASSLAGQGVAKNIQYF.